This T cell receptor (beta chain) is drawn from a study of control samples from healthy donors and cancer patients. Germline CDR1 and CDR2: SGHTA and FQGNSA. Trimming stripped 1 base from V and 10 bases from J, with 14 bases between. The CDR3 spans 14 residues. The method was immunoSEQ multiplex PCR; TCRdb's version includes in-frame clones alone and lacks a portion of them. The sample has some 79,000 clones; 93% are singletons. This clone was found once. The rearrangement joins TRBV7-2 to TRBJ1-5, with D possibly TRBD1 on 6 matching bases. The TCR was taken from a woman between 40 and 50 years old with lung cancer. The sample comprised PBMCs. The CDR3 region is CASSLGRTDSPQHF. CDR3 coding DNA: TGTGCCAGCAGCTTAGGGAGGACAGATAGCCCCCAGCATTTT.